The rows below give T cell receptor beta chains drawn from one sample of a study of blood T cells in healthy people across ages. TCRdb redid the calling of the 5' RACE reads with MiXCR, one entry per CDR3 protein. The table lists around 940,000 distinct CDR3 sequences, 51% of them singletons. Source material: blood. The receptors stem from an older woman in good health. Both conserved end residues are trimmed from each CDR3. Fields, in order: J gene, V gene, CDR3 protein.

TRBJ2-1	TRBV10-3	AISEFASGRPTYNEQF
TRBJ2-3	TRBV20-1	SARLLGLDTQY
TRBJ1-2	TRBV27	ASSLVAGTVYGYT
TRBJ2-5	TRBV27	AGSLGTSGIVTQY
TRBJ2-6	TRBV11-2	ASRPVRSGANVLT
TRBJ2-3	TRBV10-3	TISEFERSTDTQY
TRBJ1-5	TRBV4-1	ASSPREGTGGSSAQPQH
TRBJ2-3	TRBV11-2	ASSSLPGQVTDTQY
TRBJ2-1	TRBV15	ATSRDLREGQNNEQF
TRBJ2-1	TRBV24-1	ATSDGYGQGTYNEQF
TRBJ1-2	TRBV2	ASSDGHVTLGGYT
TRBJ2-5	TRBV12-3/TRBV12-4	ASSLWAGETQY
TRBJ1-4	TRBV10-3	AIRGQVNEKLF
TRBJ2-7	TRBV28	ASSFQSSREQY
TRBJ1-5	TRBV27	ASRVGTGGLSNQPQH
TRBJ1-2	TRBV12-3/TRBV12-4	ASNQRRGLNYGYT
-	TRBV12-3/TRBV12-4	ASRRGTASYEQY
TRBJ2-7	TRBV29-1	SVVVWTAYEQY
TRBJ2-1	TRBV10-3	AITGALLDNHEQF
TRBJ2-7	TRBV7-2	ASSLVYRNEQY
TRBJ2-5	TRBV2	ASSNSYQETQY
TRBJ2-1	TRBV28	ASSPGSDYNEQF
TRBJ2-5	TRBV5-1	ASSLEGGVETRY
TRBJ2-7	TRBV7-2	ASRQLASYNEQY
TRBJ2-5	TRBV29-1	SGYRGETQY
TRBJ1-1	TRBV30	AGLRTAEAF
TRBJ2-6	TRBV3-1	ASSQQGFPGANVLT
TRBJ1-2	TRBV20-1	SASSPGGGYT
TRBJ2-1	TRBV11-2	ASSLTPGEGGYWEQF
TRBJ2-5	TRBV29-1	SGGLDETQY
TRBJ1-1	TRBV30	AWTRTGFTEAF
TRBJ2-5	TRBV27	ASSLSGLARETQY
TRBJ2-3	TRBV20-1	SASSSGKDTQY
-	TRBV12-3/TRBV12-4	ASSLGRGIETQY
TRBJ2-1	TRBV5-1	ASSFEASGSENEQF